This is a list of T cell receptor beta chains from one sample in a study of CD8 T cells in ankylosing spondylitis. A single record per CDR3 protein comes from TCRdb applying MiXCR to the 5' RACE reads. The profile shows about 800,000 distinct CDR3 sequences, approximately 12% of them singletons. The specimen sequenced was blood, either unsorted or a sorted T cell fraction (not recorded which). The source of these receptors is a male donor with ankylosing spondylitis. Each CDR3 is given with its conserved first and last residue. The D gene is left open where the match is weak. Size values are once, few and many counts, or a class for expanded clones, and some rows have none.

D gene: TRBD2
J gene: TRBJ2-3
V gene: TRBV11-2
clone size: -
CDR3 DNA: TGTGCCAGCAGCTCCTTCTCAGCGGGGGGCACAGATACGCAGTATTTT
CDR3 protein: CASSSFSAGGTDTQYF

D gene: -
J gene: TRBJ2-7
V gene: TRBV7-2
clone size: many
CDR3 DNA: TGTGCCAGCAGCTTGGGGCAAACCTATTACGAGCAGTACTTC
CDR3 protein: CASSLGQTYYEQYF

D gene: -
J gene: TRBJ1-5
V gene: TRBV4-1
clone size: few
CDR3 DNA: TGCGCCAGCAGCCAAGATCGGGCACAGGGAGGACAGCCCCAGCATTTT
CDR3 protein: CASSQDRAQGGQPQHF

D gene: -
J gene: TRBJ1-1
V gene: TRBV5-1
clone size: -
CDR3 DNA: TGCGCCAGCAGCTTTACGGGGGCTTGGGGCACTGAAGCTTTCTTT
CDR3 protein: CASSFTGAWGTEAFF

D gene: -
J gene: TRBJ1-5
V gene: TRBV19
clone size: few
CDR3 DNA: TGTGCCAGTAGTCCTCTTATGGATAGCAATCAGCCCCAGCATTTT
CDR3 protein: CASSPLMDSNQPQHF

D gene: -
J gene: TRBJ1-5
V gene: TRBV7-2
clone size: -
CDR3 DNA: TGTGCCAGCAGCCCCACCCCGGACGGTTATCAGCCCCAGCATTTT
CDR3 protein: CASSPTPDGYQPQHF

D gene: -
J gene: TRBJ1-5
V gene: TRBV7-2
clone size: -
CDR3 DNA: TGTGCCAGCAGCGTCAACTCTCCAGGGGTAAGGCAGCCCCAGCATTTT
CDR3 protein: CASSVNSPGVRQPQHF

D gene: TRBD1
J gene: TRBJ2-2
V gene: TRBV4-3
clone size: -
CDR3 DNA: TGCGCCAGTTCCCGGGACAGGGGTATCGGGGAGCTGTTTTTT
CDR3 protein: CASSRDRGIGELFF

D gene: -
J gene: TRBJ2-7
V gene: TRBV7-2
clone size: -
CDR3 DNA: TGTGCCAGCAGCTTAAGTACTCCAAGTTACGAGCAGTACTTC
CDR3 protein: CASSLSTPSYEQYF

D gene: -
J gene: TRBJ2-3
V gene: TRBV6-2/TRBV6-3
clone size: few
CDR3 DNA: TGTGCCACTGGCCAGAGAACAGATACGCAGTATTTT
CDR3 protein: CATGQRTDTQYF

D gene: -
J gene: TRBJ2-7
V gene: TRBV6-5
clone size: -
CDR3 DNA: TGTGCCAGCAGTTACTACCCGAGGGGTTTCTACGAGCAGTACTTC
CDR3 protein: CASSYYPRGFYEQYF

D gene: TRBD2
J gene: TRBJ2-7
V gene: TRBV12-3/TRBV12-4
clone size: -
CDR3 DNA: TGTGCCAGCATTAAGACTAGCGGGGACCACGAGCAGTACTTC
CDR3 protein: CASIKTSGDHEQYF

D gene: TRBD2
J gene: TRBJ2-3
V gene: TRBV6-2/TRBV6-3
clone size: few
CDR3 DNA: TGTGCCAGCAGTTACTCGCTTGGACTAGCGGGGGTCGACACAGATACGCAGTATTTT
CDR3 protein: CASSYSLGLAGVDTDTQYF

D gene: -
J gene: TRBJ2-2
V gene: TRBV20-1
clone size: many
CDR3 DNA: TGCAGTGCTAGACAAAGCACCGGGGAGCTGTTTTTT
CDR3 protein: CSARQSTGELFF

D gene: TRBD1
J gene: TRBJ1-5
V gene: TRBV6-1
clone size: few
CDR3 DNA: TGTGCCAGCAGTCTCCTGGGGGACAGCATTAATCAGCCCCAGCATTTT
CDR3 protein: CASSLLGDSINQPQHF

D gene: -
J gene: TRBJ2-7
V gene: TRBV12-3/TRBV12-4
clone size: few
CDR3 DNA: TGTGCCAGTCAGGGGATGAGGGAGCAGTACTTC
CDR3 protein: CASQGMREQYF

D gene: -
J gene: TRBJ2-1
V gene: TRBV5-1
clone size: -
CDR3 DNA: TGCGCCAGCAGCTTGTTCTGGGCTCTCTCCTACAATGAGCAGTTCTTC
CDR3 protein: CASSLFWALSYNEQFF

D gene: -
J gene: TRBJ2-2
V gene: TRBV20-1
clone size: -
CDR3 DNA: TGCAGTGCTAGGACAGGGAACACCGGGGAGCTGTTTTTT
CDR3 protein: CSARTGNTGELFF

D gene: TRBD1
J gene: TRBJ2-1
V gene: TRBV5-1
clone size: -
CDR3 DNA: TGCGCCAGCAGCTTTGTTCTCCTTGTCGGGGACAGCTCCTACAATGAGCAGTTCTTC
CDR3 protein: CASSFVLLVGDSSYNEQFF

D gene: -
J gene: TRBJ2-2
V gene: TRBV28
clone size: -
CDR3 DNA: TGTGCCAGCAGTTTCTACAGGGTAAACACCGGGGAGCTGTTTTTT
CDR3 protein: CASSFYRVNTGELFF

D gene: -
J gene: TRBJ2-7
V gene: TRBV5-1
clone size: -
CDR3 DNA: TGCGCCAGCAGCCCAGAGTGGGGCGAGCAGTACTTC
CDR3 protein: CASSPEWGEQYF

D gene: TRBD2
J gene: TRBJ2-3
V gene: TRBV20-1
clone size: many
CDR3 DNA: TGCAGTGAGGGCGGGGGAGGCACAGATACGCAGTATTTT
CDR3 protein: CSEGGGGTDTQYF

D gene: -
J gene: TRBJ1-2
V gene: TRBV12-5
clone size: few
CDR3 DNA: TGTGCTAGTGGTTTGCCGGAGATCGGTGGCTACACCTTC
CDR3 protein: CASGLPEIGGYTF

D gene: -
J gene: TRBJ2-1
V gene: TRBV12-5
clone size: -
CDR3 DNA: TGTGCTAGTGGACAGGCCCCGGGACGAGAGCAGTTCTTC
CDR3 protein: CASGQAPGREQFF

D gene: -
J gene: TRBJ1-2
V gene: TRBV6-5
clone size: -
CDR3 DNA: TGTGCCAGCAGCACAGCTTTCTATGGCTACACCTTC
CDR3 protein: CASSTAFYGYTF

D gene: -
J gene: TRBJ2-5
V gene: TRBV7-9
clone size: few
CDR3 DNA: TGTGCCAGCAGCCCCAGGGGATCGCCCGAAGAGACCCAGTACTTC
CDR3 protein: CASSPRGSPEETQYF

D gene: TRBD1
J gene: TRBJ1-2
V gene: TRBV3-1
clone size: few
CDR3 DNA: TGTGCCAGCAGCCAAACGCGGACAGGGGGAGGTGGCTACACCTTC
CDR3 protein: CASSQTRTGGGGYTF

D gene: TRBD2
J gene: TRBJ2-5
V gene: TRBV15
clone size: -
CDR3 DNA: TGTGCCACCAGCAGAGATGGAATAGCGGGAGGCCAAGAGACCCAGTACTTC
CDR3 protein: CATSRDGIAGGQETQYF

D gene: TRBD1
J gene: TRBJ2-7
V gene: TRBV20-1
clone size: few
CDR3 DNA: TGCAGTGCTAGCGACAGGGGGTCTTGGAACGAGCAGTACTTC
CDR3 protein: CSASDRGSWNEQYF

D gene: TRBD2
J gene: TRBJ2-7
V gene: TRBV5-1
clone size: -
CDR3 DNA: TGCGCCAGCAGCTACGGGACTAGCGGGAATGGAGTTACCTACGAGCAGTACTTC
CDR3 protein: CASSYGTSGNGVTYEQYF

D gene: -
J gene: TRBJ2-7
V gene: TRBV24-1
clone size: -
CDR3 DNA: TGTGCCACCAGTGACGGGACAACCTACGAGCAGTACTTC
CDR3 protein: CATSDGTTYEQYF

D gene: -
J gene: TRBJ1-5
V gene: TRBV18
clone size: -
CDR3 DNA: TGTGCCAGCTCACCACAACATAATCAGCCCCAGCATTTT
CDR3 protein: CASSPQHNQPQHF

D gene: -
J gene: TRBJ1-2
V gene: TRBV12-3/TRBV12-4
clone size: many
CDR3 DNA: TGTGCCAGCACCCTGATGAGCATCTATGGCTACACCTTC
CDR3 protein: CASTLMSIYGYTF

D gene: -
J gene: TRBJ2-5
V gene: TRBV7-8
clone size: -
CDR3 DNA: TGTGCCAGCAGCTTAGCGTCCCGCCAAGAGACCCAGTACTTC
CDR3 protein: CASSLASRQETQYF

D gene: TRBD2
J gene: TRBJ2-2
V gene: TRBV7-2
clone size: -
CDR3 DNA: TGTGCCAGCAGAAACACGCGGGGGGGAAGGACCGGGGAGCTGTTTTTT
CDR3 protein: CASRNTRGGRTGELFF

D gene: TRBD1
J gene: TRBJ2-7
V gene: TRBV4-2
clone size: few
CDR3 DNA: TGTGCCAGCAGCCAAGAAAGGGGACAGGGTACCGAGCAGTACTTC
CDR3 protein: CASSQERGQGTEQYF

D gene: -
J gene: TRBJ2-5
V gene: TRBV4-2
clone size: -
CDR3 DNA: TGTGCCAGCAGCCACATACAGGGAGACGAGACCCAGTACTTC
CDR3 protein: CASSHIQGDETQYF

D gene: -
J gene: TRBJ1-1
V gene: TRBV6-2/TRBV6-3
clone size: many
CDR3 DNA: TGTGCCAGCAGTGTTACGAGGACTGAAGCTTTCTTT
CDR3 protein: CASSVTRTEAFF

D gene: TRBD2
J gene: TRBJ2-3
V gene: TRBV20-1
clone size: few
CDR3 DNA: TGCAGTGCGGCTGGGACTAGCGGGAGCCCAGATACGCAGTATTTT
CDR3 protein: CSAAGTSGSPDTQYF